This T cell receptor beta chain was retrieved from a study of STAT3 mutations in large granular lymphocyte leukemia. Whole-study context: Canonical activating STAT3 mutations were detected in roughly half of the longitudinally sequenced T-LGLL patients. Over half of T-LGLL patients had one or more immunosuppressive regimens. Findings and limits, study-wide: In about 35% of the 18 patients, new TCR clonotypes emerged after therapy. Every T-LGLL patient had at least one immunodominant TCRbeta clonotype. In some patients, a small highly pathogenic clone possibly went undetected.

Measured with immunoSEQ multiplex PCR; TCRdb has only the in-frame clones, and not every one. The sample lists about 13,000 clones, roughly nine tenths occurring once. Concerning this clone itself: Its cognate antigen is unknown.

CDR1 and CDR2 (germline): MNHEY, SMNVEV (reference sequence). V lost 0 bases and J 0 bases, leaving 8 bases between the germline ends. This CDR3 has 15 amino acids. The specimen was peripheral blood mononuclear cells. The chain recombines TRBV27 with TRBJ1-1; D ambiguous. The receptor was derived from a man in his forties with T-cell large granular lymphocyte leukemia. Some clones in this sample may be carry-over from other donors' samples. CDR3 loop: CASSLSAAMNTEAFF. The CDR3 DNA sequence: TGTGCCAGCAGTTTATCGGCAGCTATGAACACTGAAGCTTTCTTT.